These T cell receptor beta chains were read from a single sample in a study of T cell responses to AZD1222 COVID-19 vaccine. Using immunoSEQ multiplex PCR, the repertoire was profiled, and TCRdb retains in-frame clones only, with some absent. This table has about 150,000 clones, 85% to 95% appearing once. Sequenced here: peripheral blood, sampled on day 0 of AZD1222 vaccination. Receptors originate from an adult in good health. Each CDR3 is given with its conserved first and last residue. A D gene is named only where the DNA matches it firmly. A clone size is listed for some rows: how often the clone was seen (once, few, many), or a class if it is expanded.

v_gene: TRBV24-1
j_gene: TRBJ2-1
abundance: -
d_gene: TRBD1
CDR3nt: TGTGCCACCAGTGATCCCGGGACAGGGGGCGATGAGCAGTTCTTC
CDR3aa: CATSDPGTGGDEQFF

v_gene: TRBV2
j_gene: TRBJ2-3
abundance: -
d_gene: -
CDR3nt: TGTGCCAGCAGGGACCTGGGGCAGGCAGTCACAGATACGCAGTATTTT
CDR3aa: CASRDLGQAVTDTQYF

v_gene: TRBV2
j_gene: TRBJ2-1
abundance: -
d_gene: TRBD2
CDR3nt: TGTGCCAGCAGTGTCCAAGGTAGCGGGAGTAATGAGCAGTTCTTC
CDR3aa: CASSVQGSGSNEQFF

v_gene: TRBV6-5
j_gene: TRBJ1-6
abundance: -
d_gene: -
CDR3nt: TGTGCCAGCAGTTACAGTACTGGGACTGCAAATTCACCCCTCCACTTT
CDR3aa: CASSYSTGTANSPLHF

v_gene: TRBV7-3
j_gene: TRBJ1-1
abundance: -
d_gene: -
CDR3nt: TGTGCCAGCAGCTTAACTAGGGACAACACTGAAGCTTTCTTT
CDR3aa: CASSLTRDNTEAFF

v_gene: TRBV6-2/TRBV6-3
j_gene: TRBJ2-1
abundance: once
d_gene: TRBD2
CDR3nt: TGTGCCAGCAGCCGAGAGCGGTTAGCGGGAGGAGGAACAAATGAGCAGTTCTTC
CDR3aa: CASSRERLAGGGTNEQFF

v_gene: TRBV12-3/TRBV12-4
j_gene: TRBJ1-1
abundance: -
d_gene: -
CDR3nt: TGTGCCAGCAGTCCACAGGGACTCGAAGCTTTCTTT
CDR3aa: CASSPQGLEAFF

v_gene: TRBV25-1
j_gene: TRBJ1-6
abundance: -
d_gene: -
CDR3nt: TGTGCCAGCGGGGACCGGGGGGATAATTCACCCCTCCACTTT
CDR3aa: CASGDRGDNSPLHF

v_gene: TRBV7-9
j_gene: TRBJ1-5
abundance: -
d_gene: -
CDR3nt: TGTGCCAGCAGCGAAGATCGGGGTATGCAGCCCCAGCATTTT
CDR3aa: CASSEDRGMQPQHF

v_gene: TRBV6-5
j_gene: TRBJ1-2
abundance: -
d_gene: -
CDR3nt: TGTGCCAGCAGTCTCCAGCGGGGGACCTATGGCTACACCTTC
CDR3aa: CASSLQRGTYGYTF

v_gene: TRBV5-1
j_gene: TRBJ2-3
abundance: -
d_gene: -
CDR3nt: TGCGCCAGCAGCTTGGCTCACAGAAGCACAGATACGCAGTATTTT
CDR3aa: CASSLAHRSTDTQYF

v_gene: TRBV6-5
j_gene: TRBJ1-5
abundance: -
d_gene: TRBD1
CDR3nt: TGTGCCAGCAGTTCGGACAGGGCCCAAACAAATCAGCCCCAGCATTTT
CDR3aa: CASSSDRAQTNQPQHF

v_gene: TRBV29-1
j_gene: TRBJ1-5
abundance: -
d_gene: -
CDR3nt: TGCAGCGTTGGAGCCAGGGACCAGCCCCAGCATTTT
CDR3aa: CSVGARDQPQHF

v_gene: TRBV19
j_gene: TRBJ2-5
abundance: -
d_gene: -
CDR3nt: TGTGCCAGTAGTACAGGCTACCAAGAGACCCAGTACTTC
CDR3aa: CASSTGYQETQYF

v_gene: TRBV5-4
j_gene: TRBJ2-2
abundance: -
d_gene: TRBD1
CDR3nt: TGTGCCAGCAGCTCTCCGGGACAGGGGCCCGGGGAGCTGTTTTTT
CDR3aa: CASSSPGQGPGELFF

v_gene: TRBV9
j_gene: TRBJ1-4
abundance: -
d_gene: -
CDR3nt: TGTGCCAGCAGCGTCTCTGCAACTAATGAAAAACTGTTTTTT
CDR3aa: CASSVSATNEKLFF

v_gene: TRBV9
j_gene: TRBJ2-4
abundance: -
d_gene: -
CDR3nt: TGTGCCAGCAGCGCTGGGCACCGGGACATTCAGTACTTC
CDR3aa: CASSAGHRDIQYF

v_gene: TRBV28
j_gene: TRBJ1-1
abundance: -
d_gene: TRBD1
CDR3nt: TGTGCCAGCAGTTTCAGGGGGCGGACTGAAGCTTTCTTT
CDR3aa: CASSFRGRTEAFF

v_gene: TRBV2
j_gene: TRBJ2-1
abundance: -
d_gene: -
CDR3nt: TGTGCCAGCAGTGAAGACTTGGGGCGCGTGGAGTTCTTC
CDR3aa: CASSEDLGRVEFF

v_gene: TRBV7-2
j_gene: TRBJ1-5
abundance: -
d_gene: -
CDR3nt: TGTGCCAGCAGCGGACGGGGTCAGCCCCAGCATTTT
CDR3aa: CASSGRGQPQHF

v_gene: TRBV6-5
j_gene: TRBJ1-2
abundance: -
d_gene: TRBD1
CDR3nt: TGTGCCAGCACCCGGACAGGGGACTATGGCTACACCTTC
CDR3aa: CASTRTGDYGYTF

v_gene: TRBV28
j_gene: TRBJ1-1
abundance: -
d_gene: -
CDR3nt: TGTGCCAGCAGACCTTCGGGCACTGAAGCTTTCTTT
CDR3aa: CASRPSGTEAFF

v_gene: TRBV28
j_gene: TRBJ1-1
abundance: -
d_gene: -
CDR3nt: TGTGCCAGCATCTCACCGGCAGAGTCGGGCACTGAAGCTTTCTTT
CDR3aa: CASISPAESGTEAFF

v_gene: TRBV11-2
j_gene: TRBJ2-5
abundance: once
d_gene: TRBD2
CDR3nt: TGTGCCAGCAGCTTAGTATCTAGCGGGGGGTACCAAGAGACCCAGTACTTC
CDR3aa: CASSLVSSGGYQETQYF

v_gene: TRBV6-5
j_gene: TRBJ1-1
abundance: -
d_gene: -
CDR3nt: TGTGCCAGCGAATGGTACAGTGAAGCTTTCTTT
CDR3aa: CASEWYSEAFF

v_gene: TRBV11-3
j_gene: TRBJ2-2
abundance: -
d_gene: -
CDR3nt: TGTGCCAGCAGCTTTTCGGGGGACACCGGGGAGCTGTTTTTT
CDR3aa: CASSFSGDTGELFF

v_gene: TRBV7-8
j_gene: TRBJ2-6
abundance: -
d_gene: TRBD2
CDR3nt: TGTGCCTTACGGGGGGGCCCGCACTCCGGGTACTCTGGGGCCAACGTCCTGACTTTC
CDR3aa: CALRGGPHSGYSGANVLTF

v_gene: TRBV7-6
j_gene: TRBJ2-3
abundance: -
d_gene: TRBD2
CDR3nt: TGTGCCAGCACCGTAGCGGGAGACAGCACAGATACGCAGTATTTT
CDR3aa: CASTVAGDSTDTQYF

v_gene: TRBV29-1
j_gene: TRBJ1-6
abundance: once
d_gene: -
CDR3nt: TGCAGCGTTGCAGCGTATAATTCACCCCTCCACTTT
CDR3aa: CSVAAYNSPLHF

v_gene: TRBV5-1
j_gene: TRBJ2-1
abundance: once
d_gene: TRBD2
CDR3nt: TGCGCCAGCAGTGCCGGGACTACTCACAATGAGCAGTTCTTC
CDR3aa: CASSAGTTHNEQFF

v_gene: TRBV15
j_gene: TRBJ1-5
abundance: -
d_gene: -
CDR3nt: TGTGCCACCAGCAGAGCCCCCCTCTACGAGCAGCCCCAGCATTTT
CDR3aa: CATSRAPLYEQPQHF

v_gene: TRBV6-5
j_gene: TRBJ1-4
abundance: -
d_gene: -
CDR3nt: TGTGCCAGCAGTCGGACAGAAAGTAATGAAAAACTGTTTTTT
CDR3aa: CASSRTESNEKLFF

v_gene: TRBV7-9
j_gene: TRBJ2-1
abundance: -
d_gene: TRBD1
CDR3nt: TGTGCCAGCAGCTCCACCAAGGACAGGGTCTACAATGAGCAGTTCTTC
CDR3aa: CASSSTKDRVYNEQFF

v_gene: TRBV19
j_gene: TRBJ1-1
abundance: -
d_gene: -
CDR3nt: TGTGCCAGTATCCGGCCCTTGGGCAGAGTGGGGACTGAAGCTTTCTTT
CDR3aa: CASIRPLGRVGTEAFF

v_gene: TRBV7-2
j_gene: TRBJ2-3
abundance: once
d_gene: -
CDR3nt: TGTGCCAGCAGTCGGACTGGGGGGCCAGATACGCAGTATTTT
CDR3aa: CASSRTGGPDTQYF

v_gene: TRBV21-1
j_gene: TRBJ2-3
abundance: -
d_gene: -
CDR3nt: TGTGCCAGCAGCAAAGTGCCCCGCAGGAGAAACACAGATACGCAGTATTTT
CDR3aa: CASSKVPRRRNTDTQYF

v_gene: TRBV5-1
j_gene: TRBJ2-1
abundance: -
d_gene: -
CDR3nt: TGCGCCAGCAGCCAGAGACAGGCCACCTCCTACAATGAGCAGTTCTTC
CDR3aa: CASSQRQATSYNEQFF

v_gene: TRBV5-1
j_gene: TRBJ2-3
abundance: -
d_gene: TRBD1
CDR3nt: TGCGCCAGCAGCCCCGGGACAGACTTTAGCACAGATACGCAGTATTTT
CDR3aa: CASSPGTDFSTDTQYF

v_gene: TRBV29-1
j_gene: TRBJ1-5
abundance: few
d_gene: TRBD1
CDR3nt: TGCAGCGTTGAAGGGCCAGGGGGAGGCAATCAGCCCCAGCATTTT
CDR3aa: CSVEGPGGGNQPQHF

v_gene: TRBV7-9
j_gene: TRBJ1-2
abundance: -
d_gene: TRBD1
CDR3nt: TGTGCCAGCAGCTCCGGACAGGGGAGTGTTATCTATGGCTACACCTTC
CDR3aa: CASSSGQGSVIYGYTF

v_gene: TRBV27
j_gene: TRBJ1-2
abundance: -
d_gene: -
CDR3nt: TGTGCCAGCAGTTTCGGTTTCGGAGGGAACTATGGCTACACCTTC
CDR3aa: CASSFGFGGNYGYTF

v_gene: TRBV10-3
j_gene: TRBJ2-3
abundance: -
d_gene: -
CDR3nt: TGTGCCATCAGTGAGGTTTCTAGCACAGATACGCAGTATTTT
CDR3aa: CAISEVSSTDTQYF

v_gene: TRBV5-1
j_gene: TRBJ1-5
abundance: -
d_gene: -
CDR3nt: TGCGCCAGCAGCTTGGGGGTGGGCTCCAATCAGCCCCAGCATTTT
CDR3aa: CASSLGVGSNQPQHF

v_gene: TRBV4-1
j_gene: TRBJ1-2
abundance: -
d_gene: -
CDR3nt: TGCGCCAGCAGCCAAGCCCAGGGAAACTATGGCTACACCTTC
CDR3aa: CASSQAQGNYGYTF

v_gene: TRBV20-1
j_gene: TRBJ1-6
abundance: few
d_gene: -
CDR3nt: TGCAGTGCTCAGGACAGCCAAACGGACCGCTTT
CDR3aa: CSAQDSQTDRF